Sequencing of this T cell receptor (beta chain) was carried out in a study of T cell changes during pregnancy in multiple sclerosis. V dropped 6 bases and J dropped 3; count of bases not matched to a gene: 12. The germline CDR1 and CDR2 sequences are PRHDT and FYEKMQ (reference sequence). The CDR3 runs to 18 residues. TCRdb's copy holds only in-frame clones and misses some; the assay was immunoSEQ multiplex PCR. The data show 59,000 or so clones, with about 93% seen just once and around 2.8% held by the top ten. This clone appeared a single time. The chain carries TRBV13 and TRBJ2-3, with 13 bases that match TRBD2. The clonotype originates from a female donor in good health, enrolled as a control in a pregnancy study. The sample consisted of peripheral blood, taken in the third trimester of pregnancy. The CDR3 sequence is CASSYPTGTSGTTDTQYF. The CDR3 bases are TGTGCCAGCAGTTATCCAACCGGGACTAGCGGGACAACAGATACGCAGTATTTT.